This T cell receptor (beta chain) originates from a study of regulatory T cells in long-lasting Graves disease. Whole-study findings and limits: Persistent Graves' patients showed a TCR diversity that was lower than that of newly diagnosed ones. TRBV28 was favored in persistent disease, as were TRBJ1-2 and TRBJ2-5. Patients with persistent disease shared fewer than 3,500 public clonotypes, outpacing the roughly 1,000 shared by new patients.

This clonotype was detected ten times or more. The antigen is unknown. The V end lost 6 bases, the J end lost 2 bases, and 10 bases lay between the germline ends. The CDR3 loop spans 13 amino acids. Germline V CDR1 and CDR2: SGHAT, FQNNGV. Time point denoted: newly diagnosed GD, antithyroid drugs for less than 3 months. Preparation of the TCR library used RNA extracted from PBMCs. The EDTA tubes were filled with around 8.5 milliliters of drawn peripheral blood. Sequencing libraries for TCR beta were prepared with iRepertoire HTBI primers and Arm-PCR of CDR3 regions. Each CDR3 protein gets one entry after TCRdb re-called the multiplex PCR reads with MiXCR. The profile shows about 200,000 distinct CDR3 sequences, approximately 20% of them singletons.

Material: peripheral blood mononuclear cells (PBMCs), obtained at new diagnosis, from a patient treated with antithyroid drugs. This rearrangement joins TRBV11-2 to TRBJ2-5; D perhaps matches TRBD1 (6 bases). The TCR was taken from a female donor with Graves disease. CDR3 residues: CASSKTGQETQYF. CDR3 bases: TGTGCCAGCAGTAAGACAGGTCAAGAGACCCAGTACTTC.